This T cell receptor (beta chain) is drawn from a study of T-cell memory formation after mild COVID-19. This clonotype was seen a few times. MiXCR was run by TCRdb on the 5' RACE reads, yielding one entry per CDR3 protein. The sample carries 550,000 to 600,000 distinct CDR3 sequences, roughly 17% recorded once. This clonotype originated in an adult woman who had mild COVID-19 (a few samples of this study predate the infection). Cell type and time point are not known. The sample taken for sequencing was PBMCs or a T cell subset sorted from them (not recorded which).

CDR3 sequence (DNA): TGTGCCAGCAGTGAACGTCTAGCGGGAGGAGGGAATGAGCAGTTCTTC. Residues: CASSERLAGGGNEQFF. V usage is TRBV2 and J usage is TRBJ2-1, with 11 nucleotides matching TRBD2. V shed 2 bases, J shed 7 bases, and the junction held 7 bases outside the gene matches. The CDR3 spans 16 residues. Germline values: CDR1 SNHLY, CDR2 FYNNEI.